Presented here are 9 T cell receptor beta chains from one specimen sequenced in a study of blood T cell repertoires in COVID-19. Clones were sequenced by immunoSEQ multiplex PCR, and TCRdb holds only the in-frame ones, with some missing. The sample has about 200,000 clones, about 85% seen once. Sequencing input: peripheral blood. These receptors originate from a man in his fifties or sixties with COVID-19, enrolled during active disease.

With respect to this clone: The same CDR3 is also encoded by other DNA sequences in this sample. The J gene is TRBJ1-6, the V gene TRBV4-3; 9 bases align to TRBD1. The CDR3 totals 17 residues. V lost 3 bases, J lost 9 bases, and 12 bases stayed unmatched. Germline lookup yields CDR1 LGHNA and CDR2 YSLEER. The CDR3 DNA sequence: TGCGCCAGCAGCCAGACCACAGGGGGCTGGCGTGGTTCACCCCTCCACTTT. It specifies CASSQTTGGWRGSPLHF.

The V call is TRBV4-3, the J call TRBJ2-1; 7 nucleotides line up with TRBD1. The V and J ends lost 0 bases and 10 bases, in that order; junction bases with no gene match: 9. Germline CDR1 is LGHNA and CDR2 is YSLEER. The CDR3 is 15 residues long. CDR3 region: CASSQDWTGVEEQFF. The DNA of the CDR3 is TGCGCCAGCAGCCAAGATTGGACAGGCGTCGAAGAGCAGTTCTTC.

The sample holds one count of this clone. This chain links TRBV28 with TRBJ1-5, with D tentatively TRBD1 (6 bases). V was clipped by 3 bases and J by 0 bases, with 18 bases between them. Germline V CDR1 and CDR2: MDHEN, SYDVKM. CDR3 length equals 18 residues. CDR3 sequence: CASSLLRGGVYSNQPQHF. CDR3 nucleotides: TGTGCCAGCAGTTTGTTGAGGGGGGGGGTTTATAGCAATCAGCCCCAGCATTTT.

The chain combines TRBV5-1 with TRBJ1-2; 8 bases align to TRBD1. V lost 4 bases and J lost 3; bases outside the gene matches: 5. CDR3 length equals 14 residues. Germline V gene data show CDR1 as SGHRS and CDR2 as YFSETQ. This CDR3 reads CASSPGTGHYGYTF. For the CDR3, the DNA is TGCGCCAGCAGCCCCGGGACAGGCCACTATGGCTACACCTTC. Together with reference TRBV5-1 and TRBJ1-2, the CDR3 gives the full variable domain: KAGVTQTPRYLIKTRGQQVTLSCSPISGHRSVSWYQQTPGQGLQFLFEYFSETQRNKGNFPGRFSGRQFSNSRSEMNVSTLELGDSALYLCASSPGTGHYGYTFGSGTRLTVV.

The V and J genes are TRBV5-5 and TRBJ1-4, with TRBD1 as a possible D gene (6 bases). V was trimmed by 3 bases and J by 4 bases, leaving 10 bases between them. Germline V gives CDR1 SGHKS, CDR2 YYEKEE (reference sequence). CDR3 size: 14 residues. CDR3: CASSWTVINEKLFF. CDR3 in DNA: TGTGCCAGCAGCTGGACAGTGATTAATGAAAAACTGTTTTTT. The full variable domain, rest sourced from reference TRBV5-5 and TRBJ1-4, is DAGVTQSPTHLIKTRGQQVTLRCSPISGHKSVSWYQQVLGQGPQFIFQYYEKEERGRGNFPDRFSARQFPNYSSELNVNALLLGDSALYLCASSWTVINEKLFFGSGTQLSVL.

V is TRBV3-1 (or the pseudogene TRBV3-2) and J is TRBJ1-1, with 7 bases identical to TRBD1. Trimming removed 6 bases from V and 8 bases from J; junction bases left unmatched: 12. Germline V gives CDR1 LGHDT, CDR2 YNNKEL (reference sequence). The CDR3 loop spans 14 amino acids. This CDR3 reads CASSQQGGRGEAFF. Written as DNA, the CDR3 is TGTGCCAGCAGTCAACAAGGGGGCAGGGGCGAAGCTTTCTTT.

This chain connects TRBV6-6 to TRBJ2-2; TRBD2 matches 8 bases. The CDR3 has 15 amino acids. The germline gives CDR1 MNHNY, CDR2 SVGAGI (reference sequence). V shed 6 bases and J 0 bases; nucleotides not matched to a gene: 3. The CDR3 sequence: CASSLTSANTGELFF. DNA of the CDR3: TGTGCCAGCAGCTTGACTAGCGCGAACACCGGGGAGCTGTTTTTT.

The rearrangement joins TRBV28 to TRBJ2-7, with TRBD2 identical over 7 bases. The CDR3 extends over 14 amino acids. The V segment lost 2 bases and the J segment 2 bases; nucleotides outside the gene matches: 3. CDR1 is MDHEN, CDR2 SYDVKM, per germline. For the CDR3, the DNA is TGTGCCAGCAGTTTAGGGGGGGGAACCTACGAGCAGTACTTC. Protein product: CASSLGGGTYEQYF.

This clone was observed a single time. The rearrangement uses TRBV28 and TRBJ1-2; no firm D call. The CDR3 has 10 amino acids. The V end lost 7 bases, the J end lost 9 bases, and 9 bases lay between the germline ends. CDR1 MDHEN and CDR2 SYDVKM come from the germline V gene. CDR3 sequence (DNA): TGTGCCAGCACCCGAGAAAGCTACACCTTC. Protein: CASTRESYTF.